These T cell receptor beta chains were read from a single sample in a study of blood T cell repertoires in COVID-19. Repertoires were generated with immunoSEQ multiplex PCR, while TCRdb's copy carries only in-frame clones and drops some. The sample carries more than 200,000 clones, 70% to 90% recorded once. Sequenced: peripheral blood. The receptors originated from a man aged 80 or over with acute or convalescent COVID-19. Each CDR3 is given with its conserved first and last residue. Each record gives: clone size, D gene, J gene, V gene, CDR3 DNA, CDR3 protein. The D gene is left open where the match is weak. Clone size is shown for a subset of rows, as once, few, many or a class of expanded clone.

.,.,TRBJ1-3,TRBV4-3,TGCGCCAGCAGCCCCAGGGACTACTCTGGAAACACCATATATTTT,CASSPRDYSGNTIYF
.,TRBD1,TRBJ2-1,TRBV5-5,TGTGCCAGCAGCTTGGGTGGACAGGGTTACAATGAGCAGTTCTTC,CASSLGGQGYNEQFF
.,.,TRBJ1-2,TRBV20-1,TGCAGTGTCCGCCGGGACTCCGGCTACACCTTC,CSVRRDSGYTF
.,.,TRBJ1-1,TRBV7-6,TGTGCCAGCAGCTTAGTGAGAGCAACGAACACTGAAGCTTTCTTT,CASSLVRATNTEAFF
.,.,TRBJ2-1,TRBV27,TGTGCCAGCAGTTTATCGGGCCTAGCTGGGAATGAGCAGTTCTTC,CASSLSGLAGNEQFF
few,.,TRBJ2-3,TRBV6-2/TRBV6-3,TGTGCCAGCAGTTACTCTCCTAGCGCTAACACAGATACGCAGTATTTT,CASSYSPSANTDTQYF
.,TRBD2,TRBJ2-7,TRBV3-1/TRBV3-2,TGTGCCAGCAGCCAACTAAAACTAGCGGGACAATACGAGCAGTACTTC,CASSQLKLAGQYEQYF
.,.,TRBJ2-1,TRBV29-1,TGCAGCGTTGTAAGCGACGGCGGCCGGCAGTTCTTC,CSVVSDGGRQFF
.,.,TRBJ2-1,TRBV7-2,TGTGCCAGCGCAGGCGAATCCTCCTACAATGAGCAGTTCTTC,CASAGESSYNEQFF
.,TRBD1,TRBJ1-5,TRBV5-6,TGTGCCAGCAGCTTGGGGACAGGGTGGGTCCCCAATCAGCCCCAGCATTTT,CASSLGTGWVPNQPQHF
.,.,TRBJ2-1,TRBV6-5,TGTGCCAGCAGTTACTTCCAGGAGCAGTTCTTC,CASSYFQEQFF
.,TRBD2,TRBJ2-3,TRBV15,TGTGCCACCAGCAGACCTACTAGCGGGGGCACAGATACGCAGTATTTT,CATSRPTSGGTDTQYF
.,TRBD1,TRBJ2-2,TRBV5-1,TGCGCCAGTTACCCCGGGACAGGGGCGACCGGGGAGCTGTTTTTT,CASYPGTGATGELFF
.,TRBD1,TRBJ2-1,TRBV9,TGTGCCAGCAGCCCCCGGGACAGGTACAATGAGCAGTTCTTC,CASSPRDRYNEQFF
.,TRBD1,TRBJ2-1,TRBV3-1/TRBV3-2,TGTGCCAGCAGCCTACCCGGACAGGGGGACAATGAGCAGTTCTTC,CASSLPGQGDNEQFF
.,.,TRBJ2-7,TRBV19,TGTGCCAGTAATCCAGGCAGATCCTACGAGCAGTACTTC,CASNPGRSYEQYF
.,.,TRBJ1-2,TRBV4-1,TGCGCCAGCAGCCAAGCTAGACAGGTCAACTATGGCTACACCTTC,CASSQARQVNYGYTF
once,TRBD1,TRBJ2-7,TRBV4-1,TGCGCCAGCAGCCTCGGACAGGGTTATTCCGAGCAGTACTTC,CASSLGQGYSEQYF
.,.,TRBJ2-7,TRBV16,TGTGCCAGCAGCACCTTCCGGGACGAGCAGTACTTC,CASSTFRDEQYF
.,.,TRBJ2-7,TRBV7-6,TGTGCCAGCAGCCGAGCGAACGAGCAGTACTTC,CASSRANEQYF
.,.,TRBJ2-1,TRBV2,TGTGCCAGCAGTGAGAGGATGATCTTCAATGAGCAGTTCTTC,CASSERMIFNEQFF
.,.,TRBJ1-5,TRBV4-2,TGTGCCAGCAGCCAAGGACAGTATAGCAATCAGCCCCAGCATTTT,CASSQGQYSNQPQHF
.,.,TRBJ1-2,TRBV5-1,TGCGCCAGCAGCTCGCTCTTACAGGGTGAGGCTAACTATGGCTACACCTTC,CASSSLLQGEANYGYTF
.,.,TRBJ2-3,TRBV4-3,TGCGCCAGCAGCCCCAGGGTAGCCGCAGATACGCAGTATTTT,CASSPRVAADTQYF
.,TRBD1,TRBJ2-7,TRBV7-9,TGTGCCAGCAGCCCAGGACAGGTGTCTTGGGAGCAGTACTTC,CASSPGQVSWEQYF
.,.,TRBJ2-2,TRBV4-3,TGCGCCAGCAGCCAACGGGGGACGGCCGGGGAGCTGTTTTTT,CASSQRGTAGELFF
.,.,TRBJ2-3,TRBV5-1,TGCGCCAGCAGCTCCGCACAGGGTCAAACGGATACGCAGTATTTT,CASSSAQGQTDTQYF
.,.,TRBJ2-5,TRBV6-2/TRBV6-3,TGTGCCAGCAGTTACACCCGGGGATCGTACCAAGAGACCCAGTACTTC,CASSYTRGSYQETQYF
.,TRBD2,TRBJ2-3,TRBV5-1,TGCGCCAGCAGCCCCCGGACTAGCGGCCCCACAGATACGCAGTATTTT,CASSPRTSGPTDTQYF
.,TRBD1,TRBJ2-3,TRBV27,TGTGCCAGCAGTTCCCAGAAAACAACAGGGGGCAGTGGGACAGATACGCAGTATTTT,CASSSQKTTGGSGTDTQYF
.,.,TRBJ1-5,TRBV7-2,TGTGCCAGCAGCTTAGATTTGGGAGTTCAGCCCCAGCATTTT,CASSLDLGVQPQHF
.,.,TRBJ2-1,TRBV7-8,TGTGCCAGCAGCTTACTCCGAGGGAATGAGCAGTTCTTC,CASSLLRGNEQFF
few,.,TRBJ1-5,TRBV19,TGTGCCAGTAGGGGGACTTTTAGCAATCAGCCCCAGCATTTT,CASRGTFSNQPQHF
.,.,TRBJ2-5,TRBV5-6,TGTGCCAGCAGCTTGCGGGGGACAGAAGAGACCCAGTACTTC,CASSLRGTEETQYF
.,TRBD2,TRBJ2-6,TRBV18,TGTGCCAGCTCACCGACTAGCCCATCTGGGGCCAACGTCCTGACTTTC,CASSPTSPSGANVLTF
.,TRBD1,TRBJ1-2,TRBV7-2,TGTGCCAGCAGCATCGGACAGGGAGACTATGGCTACACCTTC,CASSIGQGDYGYTF